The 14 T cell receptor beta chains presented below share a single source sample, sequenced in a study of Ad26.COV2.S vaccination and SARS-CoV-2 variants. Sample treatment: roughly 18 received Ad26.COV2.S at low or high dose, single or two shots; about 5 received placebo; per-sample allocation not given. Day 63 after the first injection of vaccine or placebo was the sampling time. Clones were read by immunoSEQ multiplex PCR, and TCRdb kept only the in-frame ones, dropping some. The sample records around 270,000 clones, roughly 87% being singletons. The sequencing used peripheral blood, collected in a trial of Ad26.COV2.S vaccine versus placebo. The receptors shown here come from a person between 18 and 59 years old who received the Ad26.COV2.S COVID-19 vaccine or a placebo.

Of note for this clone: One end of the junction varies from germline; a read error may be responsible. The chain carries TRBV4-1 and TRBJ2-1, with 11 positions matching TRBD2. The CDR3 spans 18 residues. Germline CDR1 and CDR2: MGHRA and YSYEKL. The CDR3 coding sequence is TGCGCCAGCAGGCAAGCACTAGCGGGGGCTAACTCCTACAATGAGCAGTTCTTC. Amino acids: CASRQALAGANSYNEQFF.

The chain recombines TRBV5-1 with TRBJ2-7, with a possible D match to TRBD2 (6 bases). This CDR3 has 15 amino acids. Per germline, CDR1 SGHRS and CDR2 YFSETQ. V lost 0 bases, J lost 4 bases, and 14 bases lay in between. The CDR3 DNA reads TGCGCCAGCAGCTTGGTCGCGGGGAACGGATACGAGCAGTACTTC. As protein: CASSLVAGNGYEQYF.

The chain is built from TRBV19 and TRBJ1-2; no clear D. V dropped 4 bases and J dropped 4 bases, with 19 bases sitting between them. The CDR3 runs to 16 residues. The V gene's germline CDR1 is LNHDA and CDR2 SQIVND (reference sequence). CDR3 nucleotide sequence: TGTGCCAGTAGTACTCCGACGACGAAGGCGAGCTATGGCTACACCTTC. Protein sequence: CASSTPTTKASYGYTF.

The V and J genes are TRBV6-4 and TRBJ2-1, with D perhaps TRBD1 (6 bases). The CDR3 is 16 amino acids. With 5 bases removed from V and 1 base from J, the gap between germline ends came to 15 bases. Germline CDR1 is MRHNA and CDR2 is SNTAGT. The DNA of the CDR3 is TGTGCCAGCAGTCCGAGAATGGGGGCTTCCTACAATGAGCAGTTCTTC. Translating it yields CASSPRMGASYNEQFF.

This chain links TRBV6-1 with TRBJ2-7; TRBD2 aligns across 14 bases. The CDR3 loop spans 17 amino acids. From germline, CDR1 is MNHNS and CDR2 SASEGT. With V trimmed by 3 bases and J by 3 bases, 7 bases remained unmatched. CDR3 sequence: CASSDLGTSGSHYEQYV. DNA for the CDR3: TGTGCCAGCAGTGACTTGGGGACTAGCGGGAGCCACTACGAGCAGTACGTC.

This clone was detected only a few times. The CDR3 coding sequence is TGTGCCAGCAGAGAGACCAAAAGTCGGCTAGCGGTTTGGGATACGCAGTATTTT. Amino acids: CASRETKSRLAVWDTQYF. This chain connects TRBV11-2 to TRBJ2-3; 7 bases match TRBD2. J gave up 6 bases and V 6 bases, and 21 bases lay outside the gene matches. Germline CDR1 and CDR2: SGHAT and FQNNGV. The CDR3 totals 18 residues.

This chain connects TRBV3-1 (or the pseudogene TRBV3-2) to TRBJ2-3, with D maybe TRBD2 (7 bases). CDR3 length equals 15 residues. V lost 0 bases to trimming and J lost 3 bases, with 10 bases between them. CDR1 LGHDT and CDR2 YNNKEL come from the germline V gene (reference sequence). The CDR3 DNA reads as TGTGCCAGCAGCCAAGAGGGGGGGGCGACAGATACGCAGTATTTT. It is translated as CASSQEGGATDTQYF.

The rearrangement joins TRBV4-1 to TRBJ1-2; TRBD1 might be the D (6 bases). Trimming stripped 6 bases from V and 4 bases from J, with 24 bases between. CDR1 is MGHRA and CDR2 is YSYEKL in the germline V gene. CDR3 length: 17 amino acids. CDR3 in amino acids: CASSHTTSGAVGYGYTF. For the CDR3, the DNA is TGCGCCAGCAGTCATACCACCTCGGGGGCCGTCGGCTATGGCTACACCTTC.

This chain's CDR3 is CASSLLGGYGYTF. The CDR3 nucleotides read TGTGCCAGCAGTTTATTGGGCGGCTATGGCTACACCTTC. The chain has TRBV27 and TRBJ1-2; D unclear. Trimming pared 1 base from V and 4 bases from J, leaving 7 bases between. CDR1 is MNHEY, CDR2 SMNVEV, per germline (reference sequence). The length of the CDR3 is 13 residues.

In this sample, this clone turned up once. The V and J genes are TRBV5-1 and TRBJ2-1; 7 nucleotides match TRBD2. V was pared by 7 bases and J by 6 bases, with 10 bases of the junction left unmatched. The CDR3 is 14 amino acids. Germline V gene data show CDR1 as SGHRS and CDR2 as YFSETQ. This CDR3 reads CASCLLAKCNEQFF. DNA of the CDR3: TGCGCCAGCTGTCTACTAGCGAAATGCAATGAGCAGTTCTTC.

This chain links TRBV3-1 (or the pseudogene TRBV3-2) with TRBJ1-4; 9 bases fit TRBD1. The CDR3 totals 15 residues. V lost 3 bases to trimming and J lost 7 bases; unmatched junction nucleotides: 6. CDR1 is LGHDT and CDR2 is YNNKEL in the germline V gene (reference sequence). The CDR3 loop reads CASSHNRGLTEKLFF. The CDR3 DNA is TGTGCCAGCAGCCATAACAGGGGGCTAACTGAAAAACTGTTTTTT.

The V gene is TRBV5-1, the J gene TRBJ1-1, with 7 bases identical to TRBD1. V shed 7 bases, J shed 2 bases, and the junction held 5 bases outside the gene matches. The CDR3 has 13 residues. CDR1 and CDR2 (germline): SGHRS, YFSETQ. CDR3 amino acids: CASQGTDNTEAFF. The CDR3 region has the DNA TGCGCCAGCCAGGGGACAGATAACACTGAAGCTTTCTTT.

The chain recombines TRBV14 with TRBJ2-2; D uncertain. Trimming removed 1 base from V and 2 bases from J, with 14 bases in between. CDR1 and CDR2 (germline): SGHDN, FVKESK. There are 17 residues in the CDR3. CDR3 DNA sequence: TGTGCCAGCAGCCAAGTTATAACGGCGGTCAACACCGGGGAGCTGTTTTTT. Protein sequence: CASSQVITAVNTGELFF.

Here the CDR3 reads CASNRGGGSTQYF. The CDR3 region has the DNA TGTGCCAGCAACAGGGGGGGTGGTTCTACGCAGTATTTT. The J gene is TRBJ2-3, the V gene TRBV6-6, with TRBD1 as a possible D gene (8 bases). Germline V gives CDR1 MNHNY, CDR2 SVGAGI (reference sequence). The CDR3 contains 13 residues. Trimming removed 7 bases at V and 8 bases at J, with 16 bases between.